This paragraph reports one T cell receptor beta chain. This clone showed up just a few times. Its antigen specificity is not known. No much larger clone is present one base from it, and per-base qualities are unavailable. This sample was included in a study of blood T cell repertoires in COVID-19 (dated by TCRdb to about 2020). Describing the broader study: Collaborator samples came from the United States, Italy and Spain and covered acute and convalescent phases of COVID-19. The dataset comprised deeply sampled blood TCRbeta repertoires from subjects exposed to, actively infected with, or recovered from COVID-19. The repertoires were made available in a free public database intended to serve as a resource for research on the immune response to SARS-CoV-2. Where available, HLA class I and class II types were taken from metadata supplied by the sample provider and were not determined by assay-based typing. The samples were drawn from two sources: the first 160 participants of the ongoing ImmuneRACE study, and fewer than 1,500 subjects contributed by 6 global collaborators. Nearly every sample came with metadata listing a de-identified subject ID, COVID-19 status, age in years and sex. The prospective study material was composed of cDNA or gDNA derived from T cells, B-cell-depleted T cells, or PBMCs.

TCRbeta CDR3 regions were amplified from genomic DNA by means of the immunoSEQ Assay, a bias-controlled multiplex PCR. In the source study's methods: The number of nucleated cells in each sample was estimated by amplification of reference gene primers within the assay. To quantify the absolute abundance of each unique TCRbeta CDR3 rearrangement, sequence reads were collapsed and filtered. For each sample, productive Simpson clonality was calculated as the square root of Simpson's diversity index across productive rearrangements. TCRdb stores this immuneACCESS table with in-frame sequences only. Part of the clones is absent; in the studies checked, under half of the shortfall reflects unresolved V genes, and no reason is known for the rest. D and trimming were read from the DNA, whereas the V and J calls and clone size are those reported in that table. This sample gives about 220,000 clones in total; around 82% of them show up just once. Around 2.7% of the sample goes to the ten largest clones.

Results and caveats for the whole study, not just this receptor: The quantity of clinical and demographic metadata differed by source and by participant and was supplied without curation.

Another Seattle source contributed samples from volunteer blood donors who had recovered from COVID-19. Whole blood was collected in K2EDTA tubes by collaborating institutions according to the institutions' own protocols. For TCRbeta analysis, collaborators shipped samples as frozen whole blood, isolated PBMCs, or DNA extracted from either of those sample types. The CDR3 goes from the cysteine to the phenylalanine over 16 residues. Just CDR3 DNA is preserved here, 48 bases in frame from base 1. According to the germline V gene (reference sequence), CDR1 reads LNHDA and CDR2 reads SQIVND. The junction shows trimming of 4 bases on V and 6 bases on J, plus 16 bases between the germline ends.

The rearranged chain carries TRBV19 and TRBJ1-6; the D segment cannot be called with confidence. This clonotype was obtained from a woman aged 30 to 39 who had recovered from COVID-19. Source material: peripheral blood. The DNA reads TGTGCCAGTAGTAACCAGGCCTTTCAAGTTAATTCACCCCTCCACTTT. It is translated as CASSNQAFQVNSPLHF. Here the CDR3 is joined to the reference TRBV19 and TRBJ1-6 genes, and the full variable domain is: DGGITQSPKYLFRKEGQNVTLSCEQNLNHDAMYWYRQDPGQGLRLIYYSQIVNDFQKGDIAEGYSVSREKKESFPLTVTSAQKNPTAFYLCASSNQAFQVNSPLHFGNGTRLTVT.